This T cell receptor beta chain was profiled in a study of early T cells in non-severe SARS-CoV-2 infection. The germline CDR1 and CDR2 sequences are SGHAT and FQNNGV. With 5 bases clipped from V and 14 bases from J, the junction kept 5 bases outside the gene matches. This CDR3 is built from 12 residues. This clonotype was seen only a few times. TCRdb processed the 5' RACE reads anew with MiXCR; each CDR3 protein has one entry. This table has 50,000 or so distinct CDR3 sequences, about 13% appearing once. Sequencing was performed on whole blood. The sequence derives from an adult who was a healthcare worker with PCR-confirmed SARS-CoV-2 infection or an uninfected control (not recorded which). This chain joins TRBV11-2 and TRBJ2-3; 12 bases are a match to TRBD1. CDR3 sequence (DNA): TGTGCCAGCAGCCGGGACAGGGGGCTGCGGTATTTT. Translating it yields CASSRDRGLRYF. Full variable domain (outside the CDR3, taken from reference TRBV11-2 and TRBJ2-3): EAGVAQSPRYKIIEKRQSVAFWCNPISGHATLYWYQQILGQGPKLLIQFQNNGVVDDSQLPKDRFSAERLKGVDSTLKIQPAKLEDSAVYLCASSRDRGLRYFGPGTRLTVL.